Below are 10 T cell receptor beta chains sequenced from a single sample in a study of blood T cell repertoires in COVID-19. Sequencing was performed with immunoSEQ multiplex PCR; in TCRdb, only in-frame clones are kept and a portion is missing. The table has over 600,000 clones, around 90% seen once. The specimen was peripheral blood. These receptors were collected from a woman aged 18 to 35 with acute or convalescent COVID-19.

This clone was counted between two and nine times. The same CDR3 also results from other DNA sequences found in this sample. V usage is TRBV2 and J usage is TRBJ2-3, with a possible D match to TRBD2 (5 bases). This CDR3 spans 13 amino acids. Trimming took 5 bases from V and 4 from J, leaving 10 bases between them. In germline, CDR1 is SNHLY, CDR2 FYNNEI. The CDR3 DNA sequence: TGTGCCAGCAGTCCGGAGAGGGCAGATACGCAGTATTTT. This gives the protein CASSPERADTQYF.

This clone was counted between two and nine times. The rearrangement uses TRBV3-1 (or the pseudogene TRBV3-2) and TRBJ1-2; D remains ambiguous. The CDR3 length is 14 residues. The germline gives CDR1 LGHDT, CDR2 YNNKEL (reference sequence). Trimming pared 1 base from V and 6 bases from J, leaving 12 bases between. The CDR3 spells CASSQVFGGHGYTF. The DNA for the CDR3 is TGTGCCAGCAGCCAAGTTTTTGGCGGCCATGGCTACACCTTC.

Worth noting for this clone: Relative to the germline gene, one junction end is altered; a read error may explain this. The same CDR3 is also encoded by other DNA sequences in this sample. The J gene is TRBJ2-2, the V gene TRBV18; 10 bases map to TRBD1. The CDR3 runs to 15 residues. The V gene's germline CDR1 is KGHSH and CDR2 LQKENI. Here the CDR3 reads CASSRQGANTGELFF. CDR3 sequence (DNA): TGTGCCAGCTCACGACAGGGGGCGAATACCGGGGAGCTGTTTTTT.

The chain uses TRBV19 and TRBJ1-2; no firm D call. V dropped 7 bases and J dropped 2 bases, with 8 bases sitting between them. Germline V gene sequence: CDR1 LNHDA, CDR2 SQIVND (reference sequence). This CDR3 has 12 residues. This CDR3 reads CASTSGNYGYTF. CDR3 nucleotides: TGTGCCAGTACCAGTGGCAACTATGGCTACACCTTC.

V is TRBV6-6 and J is TRBJ1-2; D might be TRBD1 (5 bases). The CDR3 length is 13 residues. Germline V gene sequence: CDR1 MNHNY, CDR2 SVGAGI (reference sequence). V lost 7 bases and J lost 6, with 15 bases in between. The CDR3 DNA is TGTGCCAGCACCTACGGGTGGGGGGATGGCTACACCTTC. This gives the protein CASTYGWGDGYTF.

V gene TRBV7-6 combines with J gene TRBJ2-3, with a weak D call TRBD1 (5 bases). The germline V gene has CDR1 SGHVS and CDR2 FNYEAQ. The CDR3 spans 16 residues. V was shortened by 2 bases and J by 2 bases, with 14 bases between the two germline ends. The CDR3 reads CASSLQGVDFTDTQYF. The CDR3 DNA follows: TGTGCCAGCAGCTTACAAGGGGTCGACTTCACAGATACGCAGTATTTT.

The rearrangement uses TRBV5-5 and TRBJ2-3; 7 bases line up with TRBD1. J was trimmed by 7 bases and V by 4 bases; bases with no gene match: 12. The germline gives CDR1 SGHKS, CDR2 YYEKEE (reference sequence). The CDR3 spans 15 residues. Here the CDR3 reads CASSRTTGIQNTQYF. The CDR3 coding sequence is TGTGCCAGCAGCAGGACGACAGGGATTCAAAATACGCAGTATTTT.

This sequence joins TRBV7-2 and TRBJ2-7; TRBD2 is a possible D gene (5 bases). The CDR3 spans 15 residues. Germline lookup yields CDR1 SGHTA and CDR2 FQGNSA. The V end was cut by 5 bases, the J end by 0 bases, with 14 bases between. The chain's CDR3 is CASSPRLQSSYEQYF. The CDR3, as DNA: TGTGCCAGCAGCCCCCGACTACAAAGCTCCTACGAGCAGTACTTC.

The rearrangement links TRBV7-8 to TRBJ2-1; 9 bases fit TRBD2. The germline gives CDR1 SGHVS, CDR2 FQNEAQ. The V and J ends lost 5 bases and 5 bases, in that order; junction bases with no gene match: 13. CDR3 length: 17 residues. The CDR3 nucleotides are TGTGCCAGCAGCGCCCTCTGGGGGGAGCGGGGGGACAATGAGCAGTTCTTC. This translates into CASSALWGERGDNEQFF. Full variable domain (rest looked up from reference TRBV7-8 and TRBJ2-1): GAGVSQSPRYKVAKRGQDVALRCDPISGHVSLFWYQQALGQGPEFLTYFQNEAQLDKSGLPSDRFFAERPEGSVSTLKIQRTQQEDSAVYLCASSALWGERGDNEQFFGPGTRLTVL.

The chain couples TRBV28 to TRBJ1-4; 7 bases fit TRBD1. Trimming removed 8 bases from V and 4 bases from J; junction bases left unmatched: 10. The CDR3 extends over 15 amino acids. Germline-derived CDR1 and CDR2 are MDHEN and SYDVKM. In DNA form, the CDR3 reads TGTGCCAGCGGGGACCTCGGGACAGTTAATGAAAAACTGTTTTTT. Protein sequence: CASGDLGTVNEKLFF.